This entry lists 6 T cell receptor beta chains sequenced from one sample in a study of T cell clonality in common variable immunodeficiency. Their antigens remain unidentified. Study observations and caveats: Common variable immunodeficiency TCR beta sequences reportedly had fewer deletions and N-nucleotide insertions.

Profiled with immunoSEQ multiplex PCR; TCRdb holds only in-frame clones, not every one. The listing records roughly 16,000 clones. Sequencing used peripheral blood mononuclear cells. The receptors derive from a human donor with common variable immunodeficiency.

Concerning this clone: The sequence runs out 3 residues before the end of the CDR3; the remainder is reconstructed from the germline J gene. The chain employs TRBV20-1 and TRBJ1-1, with D unresolved. Germline CDR1 reads DFQATT; CDR2 reads SNEGSKA (reference sequence). Trimming stripped 6 bases from V and 0 bases from J, with 8 bases between. The CDR3 extends over 12 amino acids. The CDR3: CSAPRVNTEAFF. The sequenced CDR3 bases are TGCAGTGCCCCTCGGGTGAACACTGAA.

About this clone: The read comes to an end 3 residues before the CDR3 does, leaving the germline J gene to fill in the end. This rearrangement joins TRBV24-1 to TRBJ2-7; TRBD1 is a possible D gene (5 bases). The CDR3 loop spans 13 amino acids. V lost 4 bases to trimming and J lost 5 bases, with 11 bases between them. Germline CDR1 and CDR2: KGHDR and SFDVKD. CDR3 region: CATSESGSDEQYF. The sequenced CDR3 bases are TGTGCCACCAGTGAATCAGGGTCCGACGAG.

Concerning this clone: With the read ending 3 residues before the CDR3 end, the germline J gene is used to fill in that end. V usage is TRBV4-2 and J usage is TRBJ1-5; a possible D gene is TRBD1 (6 bases). This CDR3 comprises 16 residues. Germline CDR1 LGHNA, CDR2 YNFKEQ. V lost 0 bases and J lost 2, with 11 bases in between. CDR3 DNA, as far as it was read: TGTGCCAGCAGCCAAGAGGTGGGGGCGGGCAATCAGCCC. As protein: CASSQEVGAGNQP. In full, the CDR3 reads CASSQEVGAGNQPQHF.

Points on this clone: The read ends 3 residues before the CDR3 terminus; that terminus is restored from the germline J gene. V and J are TRBV5-1 and TRBJ2-2, with D tentatively TRBD1 (7 bases). Germline-derived CDR1 and CDR2 are SGHRS and YFSETQ. The V end was cut by 4 bases, the J end by 5 bases, with 15 bases between. The CDR3 has 15 residues. The chain's CDR3 is CASSLGQAGTGELFF. The covered CDR3 bases are TGCGCCAGCAGCCTCGGACAGGCGGGGACCGGGGAG.

CDR3 bases read: TGTGCCATCAGTGAGTCGAAAGGCTCTGGAAACACC. It codes for CAISESKGSGNT. The entire CDR3 sequence reads CAISESKGSGNTIYF. The chain carries TRBV10-3 and TRBJ1-3; D unresolved. The DNA ends 3 residues before the CDR3 does, and the rest of the CDR3 is filled in from the germline J gene. V lost 0 bases, J lost 0 bases, and 6 bases lay in between. Per germline, CDR1 ENHRY and CDR2 SYGVKD. The CDR3 extends over 15 amino acids.

This clone is identified as medium-sized from frequency. This CDR3 is CASSLESKIYF. CDR3 bases read: TGTGCCAGCAGCCTCGAGTCTAAA. This sequence joins TRBV7-9 and TRBJ1-3, with no clear D. The sequenced fragment ends 3 residues before the CDR3 boundary, so the rest is inferred from the germline J gene. The germline CDR1 and CDR2 sequences are SEHNR and FQNEAQ (reference sequence). The CDR3 totals 11 residues.